The rows below give T cell receptor beta chains drawn from one sample of a study of metastatic and nonmetastatic thyroid tumors. TCRdb re-clonotyped the PCR reads via MiXCR. The sample has 30,000 to 35,000 clones, approximately 30% seen once. Sequencing used blood. The receptors come from a female donor with papillary thyroid cancer or a benign thyroid nodule (not recorded which). Some clones in this sample may be carry-over from other donors' samples. Each CDR3 is given with its conserved first and last residue. The D gene is left open where the match is weak. Clone sizes are given selectively: once, few, many, or a class where the clone is expanded.

V	size	D	J	CDR3	DNA
TRBV28	NA	NA	TRBJ1-1	CASSLIGGGRTEAFF	TGTGCCAGCAGTCTTATCGGAGGGGGGCGAACTGAAGCTTTCTTT
TRBV7-3	NA	NA	TRBJ2-1	CASSLNSYNEQSF	TGTGCCAGCAGCTTAAATAGCTACAATGAGCAGTCCTTC
TRBV29-1	few	NA	TRBJ2-2	CSVGGQFNTGELFF	TGCAGCGTTGGGGGACAATTCAACACCGGGGAGCTGTTTTTT
TRBV28	medium-sized	NA	TRBJ2-7	CASSRDTYEQYF	TGTGCCAGCAGTCGGGACACCTACGAGCAGTACTTC
TRBV11-2	NA	TRBD1	TRBJ2-5	CASSPRRTQGRLSLETQYF	TGTGCCAGCAGCCCCCGACGTACACAGGGGAGACTTAGTTTGGAGACCCAGTACTTC
TRBV11-1	NA	NA	TRBJ2-7	CASSLVDSLYPLSSYEQYF	TGTGCCAGCAGCTTAGTGGACAGCCTGTATCCTTTGAGCTCCTACGAGCAGTACTTC
TRBV28	NA	NA	TRBJ2-7	CASSKGATGVWVGGEQYF	TGTGCCAGCAGCAAGGGCGCTACGGGGGTTTGGGTAGGAGGCGAGCAGTACTTC
TRBV18	medium-sized	TRBD1	TRBJ2-7	CASSPPLRQGADEQYF	TGTGCCAGCTCACCGCCCCTACGGCAGGGGGCGGACGAGCAGTACTTC
TRBV28	few	TRBD2	TRBJ2-3	CASSQGSQGTSSQYF	TGTGCCAGCAGCCAGGGGTCGCAGGGGACTAGTTCGCAGTATTTT
TRBV27	many	NA	TRBJ2-1	CASRWASSYNEQFF	TGTGCCAGCAGATGGGCGAGCTCCTACAATGAGCAGTTCTTC
TRBV27	NA	NA	TRBJ2-7	CATSRVAGKAYEQYF	TGTGCCACCAGTAGGGTGGCTGGCAAAGCCTACGAGCAGTACTTC
TRBV6-4	many	TRBD2	TRBJ2-3	CASSVSVLAADTQYF	TGTGCCAGCAGTGTCAGTGTCCTAGCGGCAGATACGCAGTATTTT
TRBV11-2	NA	TRBD2	TRBJ2-1	CASTGLAGGKASYNEQFF	TGTGCCAGCACCGGACTAGCGGGAGGGAAAGCCTCCTACAATGAGCAGTTCTTC
TRBV6-2/TRBV6-3	NA	NA	TRBJ1-1	CASRIPVGRAFF	TGTGCCAGCAGGATCCCGGTGGGCAGGGCTTTCTTT
TRBV28	few	NA	TRBJ2-6	CASSSTLGGPSGANVLTF	TGTGCCAGCAGTTCTACCCTGGGAGGCCCCTCTGGGGCCAACGTCCTGACTTTC
TRBV5-1	many	NA	TRBJ2-3	CASSLSFGSSVTDTQYF	TGCGCCAGCAGCTTGTCATTCGGATCTAGCGTGACAGATACGCAGTATTTT
TRBV12-3/TRBV12-4	many	TRBD1	TRBJ1-5	CASSPDRAFQPQHF	TGTGCCAGCAGTCCCGACAGGGCTTTCCAGCCCCAGCATTTT
TRBV7-9	NA	NA	TRBJ1-1	CASSLETDPSREAFF	TGTGCCAGCAGCTTGGAGACCGACCCGTCACGGGAAGCTTTCTTT
TRBV9	medium-sized	NA	TRBJ2-1	CASSVASDPYNEQFF	TGTGCCAGCAGCGTAGCAAGCGACCCCTACAATGAGCAGTTCTTC
TRBV11-3	few	TRBD1	TRBJ2-7	CASSRSGTDSYEQYF	TGTGCCAGCAGCCGTTCCGGGACAGACTCCTACGAGCAGTACTTC
TRBV11-2	NA	NA	TRBJ2-2	CASSPPGTGNTGELFF	TGTGCCAGCAGCCCCCCCGGGACGGGGAACACCGGGGAGCTGTTTTTT
TRBV6-7	many	NA	TRBJ2-2	CASSYPIANSDAWELFF	TGTGCCAGCAGTTACCCAATTGCCAACAGTGATGCTTGGGAGCTGTTTTTT
TRBV5-5	few	NA	TRBJ1-5	CASSSRGGTGNQPQHF	TGTGCCAGCAGCTCAAGGGGAGGGACGGGCAATCAGCCCCAGCATTTT
TRBV2	few	NA	TRBJ1-1	CASSDWYTEAFF	TGTGCCAGCAGTGACTGGTACACTGAAGCTTTCTTT
TRBV5-1	NA	TRBD1	TRBJ1-1	CASSPLGQRVLKAFF	TGCGCCAGCAGCCCGTTGGGACAGCGAGTTCTCAAAGCTTTCTTT
TRBV10-1	many	NA	TRBJ1-2	CASSESATSLNF	TGCGCCAGCAGTGAGTCGGCGACAAGCCTCAACTTC
TRBV11-2	NA	TRBD1	TRBJ1-6	CASSFQNRGPNSPLHF	TGTGCCAGCAGCTTCCAAAACAGGGGGCCTAATTCACCCCTCCACTTT
TRBV27	medium-sized	NA	TRBJ1-6	CAPHSPLHF	TGTGCTCCGCATTCACCCCTCCACTTT
TRBV5-1	NA	TRBD2	TRBJ2-7	CASSLRPGLAGGPSYEQYF	TGCGCCAGCAGCCTACGACCGGGACTAGCGGGAGGCCCCTCCTACGAGCAGTACTTC
TRBV3-1	many	NA	TRBJ1-1	CASSLLLNTEAFF	TGTGCCAGCAGCCTGCTACTGAACACTGAAGCTTTCTTT
TRBV5-1	few	TRBD2	TRBJ2-1	CASSPGTSGSSYNEQFF	TGCGCCAGCAGCCCCGGGACTAGCGGGAGCTCCTACAATGAGCAGTTCTTC
TRBV6-1	many	NA	TRBJ1-5	CASSDRGNQPQHF	TGTGCCAGCAGCGACCGTGGTAATCAGCCCCAGCATTTT
TRBV5-1	medium-sized	TRBD2	TRBJ2-7	CASSPIAGASYEQYF	TGCGCCAGCAGCCCCATAGCGGGGGCCTCCTACGAGCAGTACTTC
TRBV10-3	many	NA	TRBJ2-2	CAISDQARSNTGELFF	TGTGCCATCAGTGACCAGGCACGGTCGAACACCGGGGAGCTGTTTTTT
TRBV11-2	many	TRBD1	TRBJ1-1	CASSFDRGQTEAFF	TGTGCCAGCAGCTTTGACAGGGGTCAGACTGAAGCTTTCTTT
TRBV19	many	NA	TRBJ2-6	CASSIIGANVLTF	TGTGCCAGTAGTATTATTGGGGCCAACGTCCTGACTTTC
TRBV7-8	once	TRBD2	TRBJ2-5	CASSSILGIAGVFPQDTQYF	TGTGCCAGCAGCTCAATCCTTGGAATAGCGGGTGTCTTCCCTCAAGATACCCAGTACTTC
TRBV7-2	medium-sized	NA	TRBJ2-7	CASSTLYEQYF	TGTGCCAGCAGTACCCTCTACGAGCAGTACTTC
TRBV11-2	many	NA	TRBJ1-5	CASSPAGSNQPQHF	TGTGCCAGCAGCCCGGCGGGTAGCAATCAGCCCCAGCATTTT
TRBV12-3/TRBV12-4	NA	NA	TRBJ2-7	CASSFREAYEQYF	TGTGCCAGCAGTTTCAGGGAGGCCTACGAGCAGTACTTC
TRBV5-1	NA	TRBD1	TRBJ1-4	CASGPGTGEVEKLFF	TGCGCCAGCGGACCAGGGACAGGGGAGGTTGAAAAACTGTTTTTT
TRBV7-9	many	NA	TRBJ2-1	CASSDDRAEQFF	TGTGCCAGCAGCGACGACCGGGCTGAGCAGTTCTTC
TRBV24-1	NA	TRBD2	TRBJ2-5	CATSDPSGEGRETQYF	TGTGCCACCAGTGATCCTAGCGGGGAGGGGAGAGAGACCCAGTACTTC
TRBV7-2	NA	NA	TRBJ1-1	CASSLEVMTTEAFF	TGTGCCAGCAGCTTAGAGGTCATGACCACTGAAGCTTTCTTT
TRBV12-3/TRBV12-4	medium-sized	TRBD1	TRBJ2-7	CASSDRGEQYF	TGTGCCAGCAGTGACAGGGGCGAGCAGTACTTC
TRBV18	many	NA	TRBJ2-1	CASSEAVGTDNEQFF	TGTGCCAGCTCAGAAGCAGTAGGTACAGACAATGAGCAGTTCTTC
TRBV7-8	many	NA	TRBJ2-7	CASSPRRQTSNLLLPEQYF	TGTGCCAGCAGCCCTCGACGACAGACCTCCAATCTTCTTCTTCCCGAGCAGTACTTC
TRBV5-1	many	NA	TRBJ2-5	CASSLTAQTQYF	TGCGCCAGCAGCTTGACGGCACAGACCCAGTACTTC
TRBV27	NA	NA	TRBJ1-1	CASSLLEGTEAFF	TGTGCCAGCAGTTTACTTGAGGGCACTGAAGCTTTCTTT
TRBV7-9	many	NA	TRBJ1-5	CAAGGTSNQPQHF	TGTGCCGCGGGGGGGACTAGCAATCAGCCCCAGCATTTT